A single sample is the source of the 3 T cell receptor beta chains below, sequenced in a study of CD8 T cells in ankylosing spondylitis. Each CDR3 protein gets one entry after TCRdb re-called the 5' RACE reads with MiXCR. The top ten clones hold roughly 8.3% of a sample with some 290,000 distinct CDR3 sequences, over 15% of them seen once. The sample taken for sequencing was blood, either unsorted or a sorted T cell fraction (not recorded which). The receptors were sampled from a male donor with ankylosing spondylitis or in good health (not recorded which).

This chain uses TRBV5-1 with TRBJ2-3; D is unresolved. The CDR3 is made up of 15 amino acids. CDR1 is SGHRS, CDR2 YFSETQ, per germline. V lost 2 bases and J 6 bases, leaving 16 bases between the germline ends. CDR3 in DNA: TGCGCCAGCAGCTTTGAGGACCCCAATTTTGATACGCAGTATTTT. Translation gives CASSFEDPNFDTQYF.

This clonotype has ten or more counts. The rearrangement uses TRBV19 and TRBJ1-1; D is unresolved. The CDR3 sequence is 15 residues long. The germline V gene encodes CDR1 LNHDA and CDR2 SQIVND (reference sequence). V was trimmed by 4 bases and J by 1 base, leaving 13 bases between them. The CDR3 reads CASSTGATRNTEAFF. The CDR3 DNA reads TGTGCCAGTAGTACCGGAGCCACCAGGAACACTGAAGCTTTCTTT.

This clonotype was seen only a few times. The CDR3, as DNA: TGTGCCACCAGTGACCCCGGGACAGGGGGAACAGATACGCAGTATTTT. It codes for CATSDPGTGGTDTQYF. The chain joins TRBV24-1 to TRBJ2-3; 11 bases align to TRBD1. The germline CDR1 and CDR2 sequences are KGHDR and SFDVKD. The CDR3 length is 16 residues. V dropped 4 bases and J dropped 3; count of bases not matched to a gene: 5.